This T cell receptor beta chain is from a study of T-cell memory formation after mild COVID-19 (dated by TCRdb to about 2021). The study in broad terms: Most TCR sequence clusters were specific to one of the two donors. In a couple of donors, T-cell clones that expanded and contracted after mild COVID-19 were followed by sequencing TCRalpha and TCRbeta repertoires longitudinally. Two young, previously healthy adult volunteers, one female and one male, were included in the cohort. Points the paper makes about the study in general: Contracting CD4+ clones were found mainly in CM and EM memory subsets, while CD8+ clones were enriched in EMRA. Only a couple of mild cases were covered in the study, and larger cohorts including severe cases with pre-infection samples were considered necessary. The detection of some responding clones in pre-infection memory suggests that pre-existing cross-reactive memory T cells joined the SARS-CoV-2 response. SARS-CoV-2 specificity was not confirmed for the second-wave clones peaking on day 37. Balanced CD4/CD8 phenotypes were observed for clones contracting from day 15 to 85, whereas a bias towards CD4+ was observed for a second wave of clones expanding from day 15 to 37.

To note about this clonotype: This receptor's antigen is unknown. No quality values exist for individual bases; no much larger clone is one base distant.

TCRdb lists the instrument as Illumina NovaSeq 6000. cDNA libraries for TCRalpha and TCRbeta were prepared by 5'RACE using constant-segment primers, with sample barcodes and unique molecular identifiers added. Trizol reagent was used to extract RNA from every sample. Library amplification was performed in two PCR steps, and a second sample barcode and Illumina TruSeq adapters were introduced in the second step. The libraries were sequenced on an Illumina NovaSeq using 2 x 150 bp paired-end reads. Under the source paper's analysis protocol: With migec v1.2.7, reads were demultiplexed and then collapsed into UMI-guided consensus sequences. Using mixcr v2.1.11, UMI consensuses were aligned to TRA and TRB V and J templates and then assembled into clonotypes. A clonotype was counted as expanded or contracted only if both edgeR and NoisET called the change significant, with noise models trained on biological replicates. For edgeR calls, a false discovery rate-adjusted p below 0.01 and a log2 fold-change threshold of 1 were applied. As an exploratory analysis of dynamics, PCA with hierarchical clustering was applied to max-normalized trajectories of the 1000 most abundant clonotypes. Each responding clone was given a CD4 or CD8 phenotype based on the CD4+ and CD8+ repertoires, which had been sequenced separately. TCRdb's own reprocessing of the public reads used fastp at Q25 and MiXCR and kept productive beta chains. A single entry per CDR3 protein holds the most common genes and DNA from its merged rows. TCRdb's processing, not the study's, gives the V and J calls here. The sample contains 390,000 or so distinct CDR3 sequences, 15% to 20% of them found a single time. The top ten clones comprise around a fifth of the sample.

Ficoll-Paque density gradient centrifugation was the method used to isolate PBMCs. This clonotype was sampled from a man aged 18-30 years who had mild COVID-19 (a few samples of this study predate the infection). The sample titles of this study are shuffled in the database, so cell type and time point are left out; the donor was told from shared clones. Source material: PBMCs or a T cell subset sorted from them (not recorded which).

The sequenced DNA: TGTGCCAGCAGCTCTCGCCGGGACAGCCATTTAGGCTACACCTTC. It codes for CASSSRRDSHLGYTF. The V and J genes are TRBV7-9 and TRBJ1-2; 7 nucleotides in the junction match TRBD1. Measured from the cysteine to the phenylalanine, the CDR3 is 15 residues long. Only the CDR3 portion is preserved as DNA: 45 bases, with reading frame beginning at the first base. At the junction V is shortened by 4 bases and J by 8 bases; bases outside the gene matches: 13. As encoded in the germline V gene (reference sequence), CDR1 is SEHNR while CDR2 is FQNEAQ.